Listed below are T cell receptor beta chains from one sample, sequenced in a study of vaccination effects on CD4 cells after COVID-19. For these TCRs, the target antigens are not known. Some clones are missing from TCRdb's copy, which holds only in-frame ones; the method was immunoSEQ multiplex PCR. The data contain some 17,000 clones, 76% of them singletons. The specimen was CD4+ T cells from PBMCs cultured with SARS-CoV-2 spike peptides, collected after COVID-19 vaccination. The source of these receptors is a human donor who had a prior SARS-CoV-2 infection. Both conserved end residues are part of each CDR3. Fields, in order: CDR3 length, clone size, V gene, D gene, J gene, CDR3 protein, CDR3 DNA. A D gene is named only where the DNA matches it firmly. Expanded clones are given a class, and other clones once, few, many or no size at all.

>19|.|TRBV5-8|TRBD1|TRBJ1-5
CASSAGTVEDPNPNQPQHF
TGTGCCAGCAGCGCCGGGACAGTTGAAGATCCAAACCCCAATCAGCCCCAGCATTTT
>15|.|TRBV6-6|TRBD2|TRBJ2-5
CASSYWAGASQTQYF
TGTGCCAGCAGTTACTGGGCGGGAGCATCTCAGACCCAGTACTTC
>15|.|TRBV9|.|TRBJ2-5
CASSVGPSEGETQYF
TGTGCCAGCAGCGTAGGTCCCAGCGAGGGAGAGACCCAGTACTTC
>17|.|TRBV7-8|.|TRBJ1-5
CASSSTGTTYSNQPQHF
TGTGCCAGCAGCTCTACCGGGACAACATATAGCAATCAGCCCCAGCATTTT
>15|.|TRBV18|.|TRBJ1-1
CASSSTGTMNTEAFF
TGTGCCAGCTCTTCTACCGGGACAATGAACACTGAAGCTTTCTTT
>14|.|TRBV5-1|TRBD1|TRBJ2-7
CASSWGTGGSEQYF
TGCGCCAGCAGCTGGGGGACAGGGGGGTCCGAGCAGTACTTC
>22|.|TRBV4-1|TRBD1|TRBJ1-1
CASSQIDFWRGRDSRMNTEAFF
TGCGCCAGCAGCCAAATTGATTTCTGGAGGGGACGGGACAGTAGGATGAACACTGAAGCTTTCTTT
>15|.|TRBV2|TRBD1|TRBJ2-2
CASRQTGSNTGELFF
TGTGCCAGCAGACAGACAGGGTCGAACACCGGGGAGCTGTTTTTT
>15|.|TRBV11-2|TRBD1|TRBJ2-7
CASSPIRQGAYEQYF
TGTGCCAGCAGCCCGATCCGACAGGGGGCCTACGAGCAGTACTTC
>15|.|TRBV5-1|.|TRBJ2-1
CASSLGDPSYNEQFF
TGCGCCAGCAGCTTAGGGGATCCTAGCTACAATGAGCAGTTCTTC
>14|large|TRBV18|.|TRBJ2-3
CASSPAAFPDTQYF
TGTGCCAGCTCACCGGCTGCGTTCCCAGATACGCAGTATTTT
>16|few|TRBV10-3|.|TRBJ2-1
CATSWVGGGAYNEQFF
TGTGCCACGTCGTGGGTCGGGGGCGGCGCCTACAATGAGCAGTTCTTC
>16|.|TRBV5-1|.|TRBJ2-3
CASSQIGGRDLGTQYF
TGCGCCAGCAGCCAAATCGGCGGCAGGGACTTAGGTACGCAGTATTTT